The 8 T cell receptor beta chains below were found in one sample sequenced in a study of PD-1 blockade in classical Hodgkin lymphoma (dated by TCRdb to about 2020). Receptors were amplified or captured by the immunoSEQ multiplex PCR assay. As stored in TCRdb, this immuneACCESS dataset retains in-frame rearrangements with V and J assigned. A fraction of the clones does not appear; measured against another copy, unresolved V genes explain less than half of the discrepancy, and the remainder lacks a known reason. The sample table shows over 10,000 clones, and about four fifths are seen once. 24% of the sample is held by the ten biggest clonotypes. The time point label here, explained by the study, means: cycle 1 day 1 (C1D1), immediately before nivolumab initiation. Every trial patient had relapsed after autologous stem cell transplantation, and cohorts A, B and C differed in prior brentuximab vedotin exposure.

This specimen consisted of peripheral blood mononuclear cells (PBMCs), obtained at baseline. The receptor source for this set is a human donor with classical Hodgkin lymphoma.

The chain carries TRBV5-4 and TRBJ2-1; 8 bases map to TRBD1. The CDR3 covers 13 residues. Trimming removed 4 bases from V and 10 bases from J; junction bases left unmatched: 7. From germline, CDR1 is SGHNT and CDR2 YYREEE (reference sequence). Here the CDR3 DNA reads TGTGCCAGCAGCACCCAGGGACAGGCCGAGCAGTTCTTC. Amino acid sequence: CASSTQGQAEQFF.

In its sample, this clone was seen a few times. The chain uses TRBV5-6 and TRBJ1-6, with 10 bases matching TRBD1. CDR3 size: 15 residues. V dropped 0 bases and J dropped 9; count of bases not matched to a gene: 3. In germline, CDR1 is SGHDT, CDR2 YYEEEE. Here the CDR3 DNA reads TGTGCCAGCAGCTTGGGGGACAGGGGTGGTTCACCCCTCCACTTT. Translated, it gives CASSLGDRGGSPLHF.

The chain employs TRBV11-2 and TRBJ2-5; tentatively, D is TRBD1 or TRBD2 (5 bases each). Trimming stripped 5 bases from V and 3 bases from J, with 16 bases between. Germline-derived CDR1 and CDR2 are SGHAT and FQNNGV. The CDR3 is 15 residues long. CDR3 sequence: CASSRAGTLEETQYF. The CDR3 region has the DNA TGTGCCAGCAGCCGGGCCGGGACGCTCGAAGAGACCCAGTACTTC.

The CDR3 region is CASSLNRYEQYF. The CDR3 DNA sequence: TGCGCCAGCAGCTTGAACAGGTACGAGCAGTACTTC. The chain couples TRBV5-1 to TRBJ2-7, with D possibly matching TRBD1 (5 bases). Between the trimmed V and J ends, which lost 1 base and 4 bases, there was a span of 6 bases. The CDR3 sequence is 12 residues long. CDR1 and CDR2 (germline): SGHRS, YFSETQ. Filled out from reference TRBV5-1 and TRBJ2-7, the complete variable domain reads KAGVTQTPRYLIKTRGQQVTLSCSPISGHRSVSWYQQTPGQGLQFLFEYFSETQRNKGNFPGRFSGRQFSNSRSEMNVSTLELGDSALYLCASSLNRYEQYFGPGTRLTVT.

Points on this clone: The sample contains more than one DNA sequence encoding this CDR3. The chain carries TRBV18 and TRBJ2-1; the D gene could be TRBD1 or TRBD2 (5 bases each). Trimming left V 3 bases short and J 4 bases short, with 16 bases between. The germline V gene has CDR1 KGHSH and CDR2 LQKENI. CDR3 length: 16 amino acids. The CDR3 sequence: CASSPTLRDHYNEQFF. CDR3 in DNA: TGTGCCAGCTCACCTACCCTCCGGGACCATTACAATGAGCAGTTCTTC.

The chain has TRBV9 and TRBJ1-4; tentative D call: TRBD1 (6 bases). With 3 bases removed from V and 7 bases from J, the gap between germline ends came to 10 bases. The CDR3 covers 13 residues. Germline CDR1 SGDLS, CDR2 YYNGEE. CDR3 nucleotide sequence: TGTGCCAGCAGCGCAGGGGATGGTGAAAAACTGTTTTTT. This codes for CASSAGDGEKLFF. Full variable domain (rest looked up from reference TRBV9 and TRBJ1-4): DSGVTQTPKHLITATGQRVTLRCSPRSGDLSVYWYQQSLDQGLQFLIQYYNGEERAKGNILERFSAQQFPDLHSELNLSSLELGDSALYFCASSAGDGEKLFFGSGTQLSVL.

This rearrangement joins TRBV9 to TRBJ2-7; 9 bases match TRBD1. This CDR3 is built from 14 residues. The V segment lost 0 bases and the J segment 9 bases; nucleotides outside the gene matches: 7. Germline V gene sequence: CDR1 SGDLS, CDR2 YYNGEE. The CDR3, as DNA: TGTGCCAGCAGCGTAGAGTGGAGGACAGGGGCGCAGTACTTC. Amino acids: CASSVEWRTGAQYF.

This chain connects TRBV6-5 to TRBJ1-2; D perhaps matches TRBD1 (5 bases). This CDR3 contains 14 residues. CDR1 MNHEY and CDR2 SVGAGI come from the germline V gene. The V end lost 6 bases, the J end lost 8 bases, and 19 bases lay between the germline ends. CDR3 sequence (DNA): TGTGCCAGCAGGCCTCCGGGACTTTTTTTAGGCTACACCTTC. Translating gives CASRPPGLFLGYTF.